These T cell receptor beta chains were read from a single sample in a study of T cell changes during pregnancy in multiple sclerosis. Profiling relied on immunoSEQ multiplex PCR, and the TCRdb table lists in-frame clones only, not all of them. The sample contains around 65,000 clones, approximately 88% of which appear only once. The material sequenced was peripheral blood, taken in the first trimester of pregnancy. Every receptor here comes from a female donor with multiple sclerosis, enrolled in a pregnancy study. Each CDR3 is given with its conserved first and last residue. Fields, in order: clone size, J gene, V gene, D gene, CDR3 DNA, CDR3 protein. The D gene is left open where the match is weak. The size field is filled for only some rows; it gives once, few, many or a size class.

>NA|TRBJ1-5|TRBV25-1|NA
TGTGCCAGCAGAGGGAGTGGGAATCAGCCCCAGCATTTT
CASRGSGNQPQHF
>NA|TRBJ1-2|TRBV19|TRBD1
TGTGCCAGTACGAGGGACAGCGCGAACTATGGCTACACCTTC
CASTRDSANYGYTF
>NA|TRBJ1-1|TRBV27|NA
TGTGCCAGCAGTTTGACGCAGGGGTTTGAAGCTTTCTTT
CASSLTQGFEAFF
>NA|TRBJ2-6|TRBV4-2|NA
TGTGCCAGCAGCCAAGATACAGGGGGGGCCAACGTCCTGACTTTC
CASSQDTGGANVLTF
>once|TRBJ2-1|TRBV29-1|NA
TGCAGCCTAAGGGGGTCCCCCGAAGGTGAGCAGTTCTTC
CSLRGSPEGEQFF
>NA|TRBJ2-7|TRBV5-1|TRBD2
TGCGCCAGCAGCCCGGGACTAGACTACGAGCAGTACTTC
CASSPGLDYEQYF
>few|TRBJ1-1|TRBV30|NA
TGTGCCTGGAGTTACCCGGGACACCCGAACACTGAAGCTTTCTTT
CAWSYPGHPNTEAFF
>NA|TRBJ1-2|TRBV2|NA
TGTGCCAGCAGTGAGATGTACAGCTATGGCTACACCTTC
CASSEMYSYGYTF
>NA|TRBJ2-7|TRBV7-9|TRBD2
TGTGCCAGCAGCTTAGCGGGGACTAGCCGAGAGCAGTACTTC
CASSLAGTSREQYF
>NA|TRBJ2-7|TRBV2|TRBD2
TGTGCCAGCAGTGATGTGGGAGGGTGGGAGCAGTACTTC
CASSDVGGWEQYF
>few|TRBJ1-1|TRBV30|NA
TGTGCCTGGAGTGATTGGGCCACTGAAGCTTTCTTT
CAWSDWATEAFF
>NA|TRBJ2-1|TRBV7-9|TRBD2
TGTGCCAGCAGCCCACGGGGAGGGATCGTCAATGAGCAGTTCTTC
CASSPRGGIVNEQFF
>NA|TRBJ1-3|TRBV7-2|TRBD1
TGTGCCAGCGCCGGGGACAGGGGAAACACCATATATTTT
CASAGDRGNTIYF
>NA|TRBJ2-5|TRBV6-5|TRBD1
TGTGCCAGCAGTTACTCCACAGGGGTCGGGGAGACCCAGTACTTC
CASSYSTGVGETQYF
>NA|TRBJ2-4|TRBV6-1|NA
TGTGCCAGCAGTGAAATCGTCAAAAACATTCAGTACTTC
CASSEIVKNIQYF
>NA|TRBJ2-7|TRBV10-1|NA
TGCGCCAGCAGTGAGTCGGTAGCGAGCTCCTACGAGCAGTACTTC
CASSESVASSYEQYF
>NA|TRBJ2-7|TRBV10-1|NA
TGCGCCAGCAGTGAGAGAGGGCCGGTCTACGAGCAGTACTTC
CASSERGPVYEQYF
>NA|TRBJ2-5|TRBV30|TRBD2
TGTGCCTGGAGCGAAGCGGGAGGGCGCTCTGGGTACTTC
CAWSEAGGRSGYF
>NA|TRBJ2-7|TRBV28|TRBD1
TGTGCCAGCAGACTTCGGGACAGTTACGAGCAGTACTTC
CASRLRDSYEQYF
>NA|TRBJ2-5|TRBV5-1|NA
TGCGCCAGCAGCTTGCAGGAGACCCAGTACTTC
CASSLQETQYF
>NA|TRBJ2-5|TRBV12-5|NA
TGTGCTAGTGGCCTTCTCGAGACCCAGTACTTC
CASGLLETQYF
>NA|TRBJ1-3|TRBV28|TRBD1
TGTGCCAGCAGTCTGGACAGGGGGCGAGGAAACACCATATATTTT
CASSLDRGRGNTIYF
>NA|TRBJ2-2|TRBV2|NA
TGTGCCAGCAGTCGGGACTTATACACCGGGGAGCTGTTTTTT
CASSRDLYTGELFF
>once|TRBJ2-2|TRBV27|NA
TGTGCCAGCAGGCCCAGACAGGGAGGCGGGGAGCTGTTTTTT
CASRPRQGGGELFF
>NA|TRBJ1-2|TRBV4-3|NA
TGCGCCAGCAGCCAAGTTGGGAGTCCTTATGGCTACACCTTC
CASSQVGSPYGYTF
>NA|TRBJ1-5|TRBV4-1|TRBD1
TGCGCCAGCAGCCCTACAGGGGTTTCCAATCAGCCCCAGCATTTT
CASSPTGVSNQPQHF
>NA|TRBJ1-3|TRBV7-3|NA
TGTGCCAGCAGCTTAGGGCCTGTCAGCTCTGGAAACACCATATATTTT
CASSLGPVSSGNTIYF
>NA|TRBJ2-7|TRBV5-1|TRBD1
TGCGCCAGCAGCTTGGGTGGGGACAGGGGGTCCGAGCAGTACTTC
CASSLGGDRGSEQYF
>NA|TRBJ2-7|TRBV7-9|NA
TGTGCCAGCAGCTTAGCGTTGGGGGGGGCTTCTTACGAGCAGTACTTC
CASSLALGGASYEQYF
>once|TRBJ2-5|TRBV19|NA
TGTGCCAGTAGTCCCCGAGCTGGACACTTACAAGAGACCCAGTACTTC
CASSPRAGHLQETQYF
>NA|TRBJ2-7|TRBV5-4|TRBD1
TGTGCCAGCAGGGCCGGGACAGGGGCCTACGAGCAGTACTTC
CASRAGTGAYEQYF
>NA|TRBJ2-3|TRBV30|NA
TGTGCCTGGAACAGTGGTGGTGCAGATACGCAGTATTTT
CAWNSGGADTQYF
>NA|TRBJ2-6|TRBV4-2|NA
TGTGCCAGCAGCCAAGGCCGACACTTTAAGAGCTCTGGGGCCAACGTCCTGACTTTC
CASSQGRHFKSSGANVLTF
>NA|TRBJ2-3|TRBV27|TRBD1
TGTGCCAGCAGCGTCGCAGGGGGCTCGCATACGCAGTATTTT
CASSVAGGSHTQYF
>NA|TRBJ2-3|TRBV5-1|NA
TGCGCCAGCAGCTCGGGAGGACAGGGTACAGATACGCAGTATTTT
CASSSGGQGTDTQYF
>NA|TRBJ2-1|TRBV4-2|TRBD2
TGTGCCAGCAGCGCGGGACTAGCGGAGGACAATGAGCAGTTCTTC
CASSAGLAEDNEQFF
>NA|TRBJ2-5|TRBV6-1|NA
TGTGCCAGCAGTGACGGAGGGGGCACTGAGACCCAGTACTTC
CASSDGGGTETQYF
>NA|TRBJ2-3|TRBV6-5|NA
TGTGCCAGCAGGCGGTCAGATACGCAGTATTTT
CASRRSDTQYF
>NA|TRBJ2-3|TRBV7-9|TRBD2
TGTGCCAGCAGCTTAGGTAGCGGGAGGATCTGGACAGATACGCAGTATTTT
CASSLGSGRIWTDTQYF
>NA|TRBJ2-6|TRBV11-2|TRBD1
TGTGCCAGCAGCGGACGGACAGGGGGTGTACCTGGGGCCAACGTCCTGACTTTC
CASSGRTGGVPGANVLTF
>NA|TRBJ2-3|TRBV7-2|NA
TGTGCCAGCAGCCGGGACTTTAGCACAGATACGCAGTATTTT
CASSRDFSTDTQYF
>NA|TRBJ2-2|TRBV7-8|NA
TGTGCCAGCAGCAAAGACAGGACCGGGGAGCTGTTTTTT
CASSKDRTGELFF
>NA|TRBJ1-5|TRBV29-1|NA
TGCAGCGTTGCTCTGGCAGGGATCAATCAGCCCCAGCATTTT
CSVALAGINQPQHF
>once|TRBJ1-3|TRBV5-1|TRBD1
TGCGCCAGCAGCGCGACAGGGGCGATCGGAAACACCATATATTTT
CASSATGAIGNTIYF
>NA|TRBJ2-2|TRBV30|TRBD2
TGTGCCTGGAGCGCCCTAAGCGGGAGTATCACCGGGGAGCTGTTTTTT
CAWSALSGSITGELFF
>NA|TRBJ1-5|TRBV7-2|NA
TGTGCCAGCAGCTTAGACAGGGTGGGCAATCAGCCCCAGCATTTT
CASSLDRVGNQPQHF
>few|TRBJ2-1|TRBV4-1|TRBD2
TGCGCCAGCAGCCAAGATCTGGGACTAGGGTACAATGAGCAGTTCTTC
CASSQDLGLGYNEQFF
>NA|TRBJ2-1|TRBV27|NA
TGTGCCAGCAGTCTCCTGGACAGACCTTATGAGCAGTTCTTC
CASSLLDRPYEQFF
>NA|TRBJ2-7|TRBV5-1|NA
TGCGCCAGCAGCTTGTTTGGGGGGAACGAGCAGTACTTC
CASSLFGGNEQYF
>NA|TRBJ2-7|TRBV7-2|TRBD2
TGTGCCAGCAGCCCCTTTCGGGAGGGTTTAGCGCAGTACTTC
CASSPFREGLAQYF
>NA|TRBJ2-1|TRBV7-2|TRBD2
TGTGCCAGCAGCACCGGGGGGGGCAACGGGGCCAATGAGCAGTTCTTC
CASSTGGGNGANEQFF